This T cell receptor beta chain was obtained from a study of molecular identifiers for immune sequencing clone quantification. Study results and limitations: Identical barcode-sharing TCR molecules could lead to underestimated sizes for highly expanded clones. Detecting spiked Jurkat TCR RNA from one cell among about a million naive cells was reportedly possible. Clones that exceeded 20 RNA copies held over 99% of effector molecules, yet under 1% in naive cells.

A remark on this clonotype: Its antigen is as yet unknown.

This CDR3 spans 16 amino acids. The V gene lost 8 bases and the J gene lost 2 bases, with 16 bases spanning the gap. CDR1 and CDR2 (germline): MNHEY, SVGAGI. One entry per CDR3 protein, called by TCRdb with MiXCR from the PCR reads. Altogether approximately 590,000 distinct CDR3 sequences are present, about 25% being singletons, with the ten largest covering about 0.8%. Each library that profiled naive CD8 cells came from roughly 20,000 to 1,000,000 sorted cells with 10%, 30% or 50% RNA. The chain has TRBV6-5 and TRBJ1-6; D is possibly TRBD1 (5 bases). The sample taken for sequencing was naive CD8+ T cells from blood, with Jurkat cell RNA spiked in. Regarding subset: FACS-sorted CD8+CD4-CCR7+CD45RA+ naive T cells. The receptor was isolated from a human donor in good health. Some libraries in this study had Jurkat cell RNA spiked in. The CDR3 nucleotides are TGTGCCAGCGCAGGGATGGAGACAACCTATAATTCACCCCTCCACTTT. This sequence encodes CASAGMETTYNSPLHF.